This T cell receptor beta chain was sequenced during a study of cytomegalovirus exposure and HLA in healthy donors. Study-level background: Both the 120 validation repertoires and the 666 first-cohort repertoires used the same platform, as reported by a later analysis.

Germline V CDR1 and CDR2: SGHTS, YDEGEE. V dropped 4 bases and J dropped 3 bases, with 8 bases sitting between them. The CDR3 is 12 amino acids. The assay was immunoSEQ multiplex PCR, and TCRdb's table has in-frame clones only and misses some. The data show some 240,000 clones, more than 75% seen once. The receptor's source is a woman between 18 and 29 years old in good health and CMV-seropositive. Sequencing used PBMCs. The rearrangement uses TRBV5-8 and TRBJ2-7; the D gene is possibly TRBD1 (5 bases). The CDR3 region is CASSLTDYEQYF. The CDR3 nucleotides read TGTGCCAGCAGCCTGACAGACTACGAGCAGTACTTC.